This T cell receptor beta chain emerged from a study of blood T cell repertoires in COVID-19. The overall study: Italy, Spain and the United States were the sources of the convalescent and acute COVID-19 samples. In each case, the material was cDNA or gDNA derived from T cells, B-cell-depleted T cells, or PBMCs.

Profiled with immunoSEQ multiplex PCR; TCRdb holds only in-frame clones, not every one. Of some 200,000 clones detected, 80% to 90% appear once; the ten largest clones hold around 3.2%. V lost 4 bases to trimming and J lost 6 bases; unmatched junction nucleotides: 12. Per germline, CDR1 SGHAT and CDR2 FQNNGV. The CDR3 extends over 18 amino acids. Those who participated ranged in age from about 18 to 89 years and resided in 20 to 25 US areas. Participants were placed into cohorts based on the clinical history they reported. V and J are TRBV11-2 and TRBJ1-6; the match to TRBD1 covers 10 bases. This TCR was recovered from a woman aged 18-29 years in a cohort exposed to, infected with or recovered from COVID-19 (not recorded which). What was sequenced was PBMCs or T cells enriched from blood (not recorded which). The CDR3 DNA reads TGTGCCAGCAGCTCCCCCGTCGGGACAGGGGTCCTTAATTCACCCCTCCACTTT. Translating gives CASSSPVGTGVLNSPLHF.